A selection of T cell receptor beta chains follows, all from one sample in a study of blood T cell repertoires in COVID-19. Libraries were prepared by immunoSEQ multiplex PCR; TCRdb keeps only in-frame clonotypes and omits some of them. There are roughly 340,000 clones in the sample; approximately 92% occur only once, and over 0.95% lies in the top ten. Material: PBMCs or T cells enriched from blood (not recorded which). The source is a young man who had recovered from COVID-19. The CDR3 runs from the conserved cysteine through the conserved F or W. Each record gives: J gene, V gene, D gene, clone size, CDR3 protein, CDR3 DNA. The D gene is left open where the match is weak. Clone size is not always given. Where it is, it says once, few, many or a class for expanded clones.

j_gene: TRBJ1-3; v_gene: TRBV2; d_gene: -; abundance: -; CDR3aa: CASSVSKGSGNTIYF; CDR3nt: TGTGCCAGCAGTGTATCTAAGGGGTCTGGAAACACCATATATTTT
j_gene: TRBJ2-7; v_gene: TRBV28; d_gene: -; abundance: -; CDR3aa: CAWTSTYEQYF; CDR3nt: TGTGCCTGGACTTCCACCTACGAGCAGTACTTC
j_gene: TRBJ1-1; v_gene: TRBV9; d_gene: -; abundance: -; CDR3aa: CASSERGWTEAFF; CDR3nt: TGTGCCAGCAGCGAAAGGGGGTGGACTGAAGCTTTCTTT
j_gene: TRBJ1-2; v_gene: TRBV5-4; d_gene: -; abundance: -; CDR3aa: CASSASWGDYGYTF; CDR3nt: TGTGCCAGCAGCGCGAGTTGGGGGGACTATGGCTACACCTTC
j_gene: TRBJ1-4; v_gene: TRBV7-2; d_gene: -; abundance: -; CDR3aa: CASAWRSTNEKLFF; CDR3nt: TGTGCCAGCGCGTGGAGATCAACTAATGAAAAACTGTTTTTT
j_gene: TRBJ2-7; v_gene: TRBV6-5; d_gene: -; abundance: -; CDR3aa: CASSYEAGAQVVQYF; CDR3nt: TGTGCCAGCAGTTACGAAGCAGGGGCCCAAGTAGTGCAGTACTTC
j_gene: TRBJ2-2; v_gene: TRBV7-9; d_gene: -; abundance: once; CDR3aa: CASSLLGPSNTGELFF; CDR3nt: TGTGCCAGCAGCTTATTGGGCCCCTCGAACACCGGGGAGCTGTTTTTT
j_gene: TRBJ1-1; v_gene: TRBV19; d_gene: -; abundance: -; CDR3aa: CASTPLREGTEAFF; CDR3nt: TGTGCCAGTACCCCACTACGGGAGGGTACTGAAGCTTTCTTT
j_gene: TRBJ2-3; v_gene: TRBV19; d_gene: TRBD2; abundance: -; CDR3aa: CASSIRLADSTDTQYF; CDR3nt: TGTGCCAGTAGTATACGACTAGCGGACAGCACAGATACGCAGTATTTT
j_gene: TRBJ2-1; v_gene: TRBV7-9; d_gene: TRBD2; abundance: -; CDR3aa: CASSLAMREGPYNEQFF; CDR3nt: TGTGCCAGCAGCTTAGCTATGCGGGAGGGCCCTTACAATGAGCAGTTCTTC
j_gene: TRBJ2-1; v_gene: TRBV7-9; d_gene: TRBD1; abundance: -; CDR3aa: CASSWPGQGFDEQFF; CDR3nt: TGTGCCAGCAGCTGGCCGGGACAGGGGTTCGATGAGCAGTTCTTC
j_gene: TRBJ2-7; v_gene: TRBV7-2; d_gene: TRBD2; abundance: -; CDR3aa: CASSRGGSQPYEQYF; CDR3nt: TGTGCCAGCAGCCGGGGGGGGAGTCAACCCTACGAGCAGTACTTC
j_gene: TRBJ1-5; v_gene: TRBV5-1; d_gene: -; abundance: -; CDR3aa: CASSPEGGPPQHF; CDR3nt: TGCGCCAGCAGTCCCGAGGGGGGGCCGCCCCAGCATTTT
j_gene: TRBJ1-3; v_gene: TRBV5-4; d_gene: -; abundance: -; CDR3aa: CASSLGGRVSGNTIYF; CDR3nt: TGTGCCAGCAGCTTGGGGGGCAGGGTTTCTGGAAACACCATATATTTT
j_gene: TRBJ2-1; v_gene: TRBV5-4; d_gene: -; abundance: -; CDR3aa: CASSLAGGNEQFF; CDR3nt: TGTGCCAGCAGCTTGGCCGGCGGTAATGAGCAGTTCTTC
j_gene: TRBJ2-1; v_gene: TRBV18; d_gene: TRBD2; abundance: once; CDR3aa: CASSPGGSSYNEQFF; CDR3nt: TGTGCCAGCTCACCAGGCGGGAGCTCCTACAATGAGCAGTTCTTC
j_gene: TRBJ2-6; v_gene: TRBV28; d_gene: -; abundance: -; CDR3aa: CASHGWSSGANVLTF; CDR3nt: TGTGCCAGCCATGGGTGGAGCTCTGGGGCCAACGTCCTGACTTTC
j_gene: TRBJ1-6; v_gene: TRBV18; d_gene: TRBD1; abundance: -; CDR3aa: CASSPDRGIGSALHF; CDR3nt: TGTGCCAGCTCACCGGACAGGGGAATCGGTTCGGCCCTCCACTTT
j_gene: TRBJ2-1; v_gene: TRBV20-1; d_gene: -; abundance: once; CDR3aa: CSARTQMSTFF; CDR3nt: TGCAGTGCTAGGACACAAATGAGCACCTTCTTC
j_gene: TRBJ1-1; v_gene: TRBV5-1; d_gene: TRBD1; abundance: -; CDR3aa: CASSSLGTVMNTEAFF; CDR3nt: TGCGCCAGCAGCTCGCTGGGGACAGTCATGAACACTGAAGCTTTCTTT
j_gene: TRBJ2-3; v_gene: TRBV19; d_gene: TRBD1; abundance: -; CDR3aa: CASSIDRLGQGTDTQYF; CDR3nt: TGTGCCAGTAGTATAGATAGGTTGGGACAGGGCACAGATACGCAGTATTTT
j_gene: TRBJ1-2; v_gene: TRBV19; d_gene: -; abundance: -; CDR3aa: CASSPAMGGNYGYTF; CDR3nt: TGTGCCAGTAGTCCTGCGATGGGGGGTAACTATGGCTACACCTTC